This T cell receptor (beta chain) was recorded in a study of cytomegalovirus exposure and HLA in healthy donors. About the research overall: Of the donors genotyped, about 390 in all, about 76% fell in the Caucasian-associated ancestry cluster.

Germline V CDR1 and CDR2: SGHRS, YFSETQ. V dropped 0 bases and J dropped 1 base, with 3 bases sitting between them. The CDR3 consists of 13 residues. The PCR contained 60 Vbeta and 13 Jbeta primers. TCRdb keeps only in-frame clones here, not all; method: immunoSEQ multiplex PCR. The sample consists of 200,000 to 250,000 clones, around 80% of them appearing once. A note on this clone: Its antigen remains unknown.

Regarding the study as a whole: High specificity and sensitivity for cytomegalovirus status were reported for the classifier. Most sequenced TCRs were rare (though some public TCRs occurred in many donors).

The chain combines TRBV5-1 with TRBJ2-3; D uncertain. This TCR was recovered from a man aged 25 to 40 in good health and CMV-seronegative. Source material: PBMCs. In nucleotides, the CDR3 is TGCGCCAGCAGCTTGGTCGGCACAGATACGCAGTATTTT. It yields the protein CASSLVGTDTQYF.